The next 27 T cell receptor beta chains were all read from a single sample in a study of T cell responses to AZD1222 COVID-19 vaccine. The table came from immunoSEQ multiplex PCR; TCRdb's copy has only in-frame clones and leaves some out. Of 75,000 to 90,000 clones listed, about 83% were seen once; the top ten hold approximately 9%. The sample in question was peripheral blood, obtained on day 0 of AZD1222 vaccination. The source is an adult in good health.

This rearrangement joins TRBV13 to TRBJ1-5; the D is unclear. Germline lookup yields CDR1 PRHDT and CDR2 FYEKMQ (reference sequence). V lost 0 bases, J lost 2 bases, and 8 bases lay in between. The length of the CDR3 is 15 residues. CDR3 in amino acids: CASSLGPQGNQPQHF. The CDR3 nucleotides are TGTGCCAGCAGCTTAGGCCCTCAGGGCAATCAGCCCCAGCATTTT.

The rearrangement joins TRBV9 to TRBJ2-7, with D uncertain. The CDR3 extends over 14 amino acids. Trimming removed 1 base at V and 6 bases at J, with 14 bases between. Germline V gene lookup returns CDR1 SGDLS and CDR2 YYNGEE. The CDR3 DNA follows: TGTGCCAGCAGCGTACTGGCACTCTGGGGCGAGCAGTACTTC. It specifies CASSVLALWGEQYF.

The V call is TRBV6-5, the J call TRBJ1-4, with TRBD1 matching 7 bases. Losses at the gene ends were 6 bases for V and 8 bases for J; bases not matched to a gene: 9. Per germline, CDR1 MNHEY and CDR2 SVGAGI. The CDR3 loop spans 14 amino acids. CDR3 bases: TGTGCCAGCAGACGGACAGGAGGGGACGAAAAACTGTTTTTT. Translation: CASRRTGGDEKLFF.

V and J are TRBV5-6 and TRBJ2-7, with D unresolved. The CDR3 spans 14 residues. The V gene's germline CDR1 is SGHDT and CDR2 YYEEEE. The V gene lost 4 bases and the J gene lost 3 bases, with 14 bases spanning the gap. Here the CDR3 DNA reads TGTGCCAGCAGCCGGCCCACGGCGAACTACGAGCAGTACTTC. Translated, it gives CASSRPTANYEQYF. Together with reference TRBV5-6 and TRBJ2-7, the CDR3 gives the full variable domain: DAGVTQSPTHLIKTRGQQVTLRCSPKSGHDTVSWYQQALGQGPQFIFQYYEEEERQRGNFPDRFSGHQFPNYSSELNVNALLLGDSALYLCASSRPTANYEQYFGPGTRLTVT.

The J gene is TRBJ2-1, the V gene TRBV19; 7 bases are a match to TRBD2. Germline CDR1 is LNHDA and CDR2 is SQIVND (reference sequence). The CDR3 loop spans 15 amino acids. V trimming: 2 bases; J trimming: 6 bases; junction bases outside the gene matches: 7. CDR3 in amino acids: CASSILAGAGNEQFF. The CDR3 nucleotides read TGTGCCAGTAGTATATTGGCGGGAGCGGGCAATGAGCAGTTCTTC.

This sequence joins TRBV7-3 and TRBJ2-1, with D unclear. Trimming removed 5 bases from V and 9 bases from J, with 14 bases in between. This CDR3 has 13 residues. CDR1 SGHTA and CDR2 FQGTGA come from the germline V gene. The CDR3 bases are TGTGCCAGCAGCCCGACCCTGTCAGGTGAGCAGTTCTTC. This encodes CASSPTLSGEQFF.

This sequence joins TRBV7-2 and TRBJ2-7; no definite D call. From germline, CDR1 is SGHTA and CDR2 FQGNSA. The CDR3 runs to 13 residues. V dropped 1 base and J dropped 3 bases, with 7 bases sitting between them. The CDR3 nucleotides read TGTGCCAGCAGCTTAGTCTTTGGCTACGAGCAGTACTTC. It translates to CASSLVFGYEQYF. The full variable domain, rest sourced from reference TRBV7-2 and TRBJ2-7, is GAGVSQSPSNKVTEKGKDVELRCDPISGHTALYWYRQSLGQGLEFLIYFQGNSAPDKSGLPSDRFSAERTGGSVSTLTIQRTQQEDSAVYLCASSLVFGYEQYFGPGTRLTVT.

CDR3: CASDSSRTGMATEAFF. The CDR3 coding sequence is TGCGCCAGCGACTCGTCAAGGACAGGGATGGCCACTGAAGCTTTCTTT. This chain uses TRBV10-2 with TRBJ1-1; 8 bases map to TRBD1. CDR3 size: 16 residues. The J segment lost 4 bases and the V segment lost 8 bases, leaving 15 bases of the junction unmatched. CDR1 is WSHSY, CDR2 SAAADI, per germline.

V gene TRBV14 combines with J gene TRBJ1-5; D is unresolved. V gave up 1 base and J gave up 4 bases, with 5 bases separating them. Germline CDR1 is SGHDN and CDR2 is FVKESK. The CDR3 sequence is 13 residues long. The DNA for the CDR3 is TGTGCCAGCAGCCAAGGGTGGAATCAGCCCCAGCATTTT. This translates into CASSQGWNQPQHF.

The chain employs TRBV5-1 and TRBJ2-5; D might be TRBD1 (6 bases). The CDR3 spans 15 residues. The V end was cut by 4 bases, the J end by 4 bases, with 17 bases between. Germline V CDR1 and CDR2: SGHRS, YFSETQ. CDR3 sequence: CASSMIQGSGETQYF. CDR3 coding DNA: TGCGCCAGCAGCATGATCCAGGGGTCGGGAGAGACCCAGTACTTC.

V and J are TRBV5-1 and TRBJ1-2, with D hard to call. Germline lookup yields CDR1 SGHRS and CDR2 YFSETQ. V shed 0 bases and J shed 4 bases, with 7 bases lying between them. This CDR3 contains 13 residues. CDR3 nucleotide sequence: TGCGCCAGCAGCTTGGCCGACGGCTATGGCTACACCTTC. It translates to CASSLADGYGYTF.

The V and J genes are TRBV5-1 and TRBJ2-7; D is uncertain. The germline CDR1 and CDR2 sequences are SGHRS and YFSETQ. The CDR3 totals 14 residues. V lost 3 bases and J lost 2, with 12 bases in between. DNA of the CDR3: TGCGCCAGCAGCTCGCGGACGTCTACCTACGAGCAGTACTTC. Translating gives CASSSRTSTYEQYF.

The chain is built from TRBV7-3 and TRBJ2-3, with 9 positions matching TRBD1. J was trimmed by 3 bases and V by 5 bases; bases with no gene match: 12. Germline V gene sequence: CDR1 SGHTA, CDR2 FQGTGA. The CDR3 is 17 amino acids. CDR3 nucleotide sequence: TGTGCCAGCAGCCCACATAGGACAGGGGCGGGTACAGATACGCAGTATTTT. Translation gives CASSPHRTGAGTDTQYF.

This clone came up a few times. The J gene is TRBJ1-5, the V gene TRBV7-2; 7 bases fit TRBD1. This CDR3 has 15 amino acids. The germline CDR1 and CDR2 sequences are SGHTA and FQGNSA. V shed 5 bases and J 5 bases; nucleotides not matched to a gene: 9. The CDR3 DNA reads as TGTGCCAGCAGCCTCAGGGGGGGTATGGATCAGCCCCAGCATTTT. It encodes CASSLRGGMDQPQHF.

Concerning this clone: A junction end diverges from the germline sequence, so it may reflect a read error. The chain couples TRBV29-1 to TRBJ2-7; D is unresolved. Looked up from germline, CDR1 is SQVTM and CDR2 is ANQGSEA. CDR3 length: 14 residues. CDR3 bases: TGCAGCGTTATGGGATCAAGAGAGTCGCACGTCCTAATCTTC. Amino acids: CSVMGSRESHVLIF.

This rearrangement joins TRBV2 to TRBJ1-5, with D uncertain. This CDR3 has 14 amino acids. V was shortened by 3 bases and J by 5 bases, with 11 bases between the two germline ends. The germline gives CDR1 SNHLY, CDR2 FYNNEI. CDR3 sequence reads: CASSDDGQDQPQHF. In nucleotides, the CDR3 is TGTGCCAGCAGTGACGACGGGCAGGATCAGCCCCAGCATTTT.

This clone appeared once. This CDR3 is CAWRSSWGTGAWETQYF. The CDR3 nucleotides are TGTGCCTGGAGGTCCTCATGGGGGACAGGGGCGTGGGAGACCCAGTACTTC. J is TRBJ2-5 and V is TRBV30, with 10 bases lining up with TRBD1. The V and J ends lost 3 bases and 5 bases, in that order; junction bases with no gene match: 15. The germline V gene has CDR1 GTSNPN and CDR2 SVGIG (reference sequence). The CDR3 is 17 residues long.

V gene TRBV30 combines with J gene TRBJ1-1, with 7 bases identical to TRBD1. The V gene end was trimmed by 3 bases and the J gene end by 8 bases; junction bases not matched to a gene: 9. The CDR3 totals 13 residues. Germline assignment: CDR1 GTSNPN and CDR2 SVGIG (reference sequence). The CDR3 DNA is TGTGCCTGGAGCAAGACAGGGTCGCACGAAGCTTTCTTT. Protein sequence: CAWSKTGSHEAFF.

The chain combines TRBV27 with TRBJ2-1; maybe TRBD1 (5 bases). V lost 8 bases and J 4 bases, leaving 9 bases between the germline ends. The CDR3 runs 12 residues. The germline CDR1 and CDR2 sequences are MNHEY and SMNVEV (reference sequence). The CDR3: CASGQGYNEQFF. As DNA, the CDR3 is TGTGCCAGCGGGCAGGGATACAATGAGCAGTTCTTC.

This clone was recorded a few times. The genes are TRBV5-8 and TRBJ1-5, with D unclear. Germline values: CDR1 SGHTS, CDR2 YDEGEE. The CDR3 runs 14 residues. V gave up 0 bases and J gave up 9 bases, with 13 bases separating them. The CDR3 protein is CASSLGAGLGPQHF. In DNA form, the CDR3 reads TGTGCCAGCAGCTTGGGGGCTGGCTTGGGGCCCCAGCATTTT.

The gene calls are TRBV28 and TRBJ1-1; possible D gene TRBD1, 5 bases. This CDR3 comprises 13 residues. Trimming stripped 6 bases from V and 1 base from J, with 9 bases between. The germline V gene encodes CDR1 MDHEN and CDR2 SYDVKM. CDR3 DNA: TGTGCCAGCAGGGACATTACGAACACTGAAGCTTTCTTT. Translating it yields CASRDITNTEAFF.

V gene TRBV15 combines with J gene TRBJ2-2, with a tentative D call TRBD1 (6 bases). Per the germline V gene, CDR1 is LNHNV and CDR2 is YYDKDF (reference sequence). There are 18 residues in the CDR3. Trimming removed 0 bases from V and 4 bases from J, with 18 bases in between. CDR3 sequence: CATSRDGQISFGTGELFF. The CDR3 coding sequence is TGTGCCACCAGCAGAGACGGACAGATTTCGTTTGGCACCGGGGAGCTGTTTTTT.

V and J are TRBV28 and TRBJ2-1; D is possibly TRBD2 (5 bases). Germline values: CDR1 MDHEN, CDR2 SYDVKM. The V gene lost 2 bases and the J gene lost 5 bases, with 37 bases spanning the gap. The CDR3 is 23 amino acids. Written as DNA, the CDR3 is TGTGCCAGCAGTTTACAATCCCCCCCTATTTCTAGCAATGTAATCATGCGGCACAATGAGCAGTTCTTC. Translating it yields CASSLQSPPISSNVIMRHNEQFF.

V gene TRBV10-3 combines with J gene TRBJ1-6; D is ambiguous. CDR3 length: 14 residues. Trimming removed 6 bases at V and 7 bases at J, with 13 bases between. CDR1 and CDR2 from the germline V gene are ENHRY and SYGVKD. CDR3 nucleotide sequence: TGTGCCATCAGCCTACAGCGACCGAATTCACCCCTCCACTTT. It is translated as CAISLQRPNSPLHF.

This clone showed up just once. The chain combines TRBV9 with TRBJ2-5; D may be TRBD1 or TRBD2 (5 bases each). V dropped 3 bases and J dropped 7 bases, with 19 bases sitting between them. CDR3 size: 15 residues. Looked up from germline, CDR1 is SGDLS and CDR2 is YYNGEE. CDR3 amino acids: CASSAETMGVGTQYF. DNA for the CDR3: TGTGCCAGCAGCGCTGAGACTATGGGGGTTGGGACCCAGTACTTC.

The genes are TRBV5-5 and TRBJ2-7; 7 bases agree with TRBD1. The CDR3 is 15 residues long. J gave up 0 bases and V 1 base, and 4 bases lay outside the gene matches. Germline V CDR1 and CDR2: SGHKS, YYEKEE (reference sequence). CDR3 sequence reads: CASSLRGLPSYEQYF. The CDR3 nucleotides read TGTGCCAGCAGCTTGAGGGGGCTCCCCTCCTACGAGCAGTACTTC. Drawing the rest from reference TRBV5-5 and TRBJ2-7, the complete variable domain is DAGVTQSPTHLIKTRGQQVTLRCSPISGHKSVSWYQQVLGQGPQFIFQYYEKEERGRGNFPDRFSARQFPNYSSELNVNALLLGDSALYLCASSLRGLPSYEQYFGPGTRLTVT.

The CDR3 bases are TGTGCCAGCAGTCCGGGTGAGGGTCGGGTTCAGCCCCAGCATTTT. Translation: CASSPGEGRVQPQHF. The chain couples TRBV27 to TRBJ1-5; no clear D gene. CDR1 MNHEY and CDR2 SMNVEV come from the germline V gene (reference sequence). V was cut by 5 bases and J by 6 bases, with 17 bases left in between. This CDR3 has 15 amino acids.